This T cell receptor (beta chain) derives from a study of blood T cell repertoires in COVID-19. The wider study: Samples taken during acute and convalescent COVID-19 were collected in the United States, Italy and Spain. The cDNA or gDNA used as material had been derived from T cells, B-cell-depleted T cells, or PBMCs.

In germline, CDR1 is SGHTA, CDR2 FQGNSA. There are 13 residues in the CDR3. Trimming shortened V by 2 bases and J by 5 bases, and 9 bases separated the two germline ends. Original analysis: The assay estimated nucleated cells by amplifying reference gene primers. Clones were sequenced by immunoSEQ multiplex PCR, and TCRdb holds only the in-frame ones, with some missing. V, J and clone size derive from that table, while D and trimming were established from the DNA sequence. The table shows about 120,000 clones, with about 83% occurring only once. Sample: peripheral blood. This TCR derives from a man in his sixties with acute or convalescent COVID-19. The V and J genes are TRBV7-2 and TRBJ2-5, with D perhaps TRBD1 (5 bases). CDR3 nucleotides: TGTGCCAGCAGCTTAAGGTCAGGGGAGACCCAGTACTTC. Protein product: CASSLRSGETQYF. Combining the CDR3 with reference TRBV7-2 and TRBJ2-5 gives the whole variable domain GAGVSQSPSNKVTEKGKDVELRCDPISGHTALYWYRQSLGQGLEFLIYFQGNSAPDKSGLPSDRFSAERTGGSVSTLTIQRTQQEDSAVYLCASSLRSGETQYFGPGTRLLVL.